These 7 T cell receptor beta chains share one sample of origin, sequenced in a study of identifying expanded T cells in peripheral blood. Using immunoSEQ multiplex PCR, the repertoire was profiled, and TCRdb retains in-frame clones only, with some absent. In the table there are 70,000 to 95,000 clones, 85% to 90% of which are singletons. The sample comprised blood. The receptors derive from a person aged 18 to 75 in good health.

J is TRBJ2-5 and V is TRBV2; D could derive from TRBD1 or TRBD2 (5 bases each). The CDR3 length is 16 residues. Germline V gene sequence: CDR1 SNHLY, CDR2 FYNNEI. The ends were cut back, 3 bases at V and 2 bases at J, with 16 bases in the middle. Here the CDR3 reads CASSDDRDGGQETQYF. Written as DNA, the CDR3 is TGTGCCAGCAGTGACGACCGGGACGGAGGACAAGAGACCCAGTACTTC.

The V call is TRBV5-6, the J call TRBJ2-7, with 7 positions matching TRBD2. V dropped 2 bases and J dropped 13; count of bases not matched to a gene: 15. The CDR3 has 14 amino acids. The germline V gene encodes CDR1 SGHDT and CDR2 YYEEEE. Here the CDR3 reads CASSFRTGGRAIYF. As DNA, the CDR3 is TGTGCCAGCAGCTTTCGTACGGGGGGACGGGCCATATACTTC.

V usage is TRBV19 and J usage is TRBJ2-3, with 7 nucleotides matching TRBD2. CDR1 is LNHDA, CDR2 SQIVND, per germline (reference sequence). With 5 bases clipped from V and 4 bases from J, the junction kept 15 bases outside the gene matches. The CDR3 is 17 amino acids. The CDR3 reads CASSPLSGPGDPDTQYF. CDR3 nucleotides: TGTGCCAGTAGTCCCCTTAGCGGGCCGGGGGATCCAGATACGCAGTATTTT.

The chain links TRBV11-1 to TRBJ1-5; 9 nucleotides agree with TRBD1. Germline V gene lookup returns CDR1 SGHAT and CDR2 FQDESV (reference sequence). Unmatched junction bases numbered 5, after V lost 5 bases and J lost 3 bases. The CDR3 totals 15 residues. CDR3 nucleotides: TGTGCCAGCAGCCCGGGACAGGGTCCCAATCAGCCCCAGCATTTT. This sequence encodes CASSPGQGPNQPQHF.

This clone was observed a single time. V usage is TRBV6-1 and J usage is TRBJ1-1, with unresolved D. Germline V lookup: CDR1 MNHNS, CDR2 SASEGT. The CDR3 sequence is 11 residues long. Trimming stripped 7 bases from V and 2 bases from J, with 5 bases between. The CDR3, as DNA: TGTGCCAGCATAAGAAACACTGAAGCTTTCTTT. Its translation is CASIRNTEAFF.

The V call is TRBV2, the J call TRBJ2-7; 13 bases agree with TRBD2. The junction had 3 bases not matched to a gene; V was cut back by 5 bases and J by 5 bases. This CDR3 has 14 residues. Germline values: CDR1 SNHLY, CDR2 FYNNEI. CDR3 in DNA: TGTGCCAGCAGTACCGGGACTAGCGGGAACGAGCAGTACTTC. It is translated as CASSTGTSGNEQYF.

CDR3 in amino acids: CASSLATSYDTQYF. The CDR3 region has the DNA TGCGCCAGCAGCTTGGCGACTAGCTATGATACGCAGTATTTT. The rearrangement uses TRBV5-1 and TRBJ2-3, with 7 nucleotides matching TRBD2. The trim removed 0 bases at V and 6 bases at J, leaving 4 bases unmatched. Germline V lookup: CDR1 SGHRS, CDR2 YFSETQ. There are 14 residues in the CDR3.